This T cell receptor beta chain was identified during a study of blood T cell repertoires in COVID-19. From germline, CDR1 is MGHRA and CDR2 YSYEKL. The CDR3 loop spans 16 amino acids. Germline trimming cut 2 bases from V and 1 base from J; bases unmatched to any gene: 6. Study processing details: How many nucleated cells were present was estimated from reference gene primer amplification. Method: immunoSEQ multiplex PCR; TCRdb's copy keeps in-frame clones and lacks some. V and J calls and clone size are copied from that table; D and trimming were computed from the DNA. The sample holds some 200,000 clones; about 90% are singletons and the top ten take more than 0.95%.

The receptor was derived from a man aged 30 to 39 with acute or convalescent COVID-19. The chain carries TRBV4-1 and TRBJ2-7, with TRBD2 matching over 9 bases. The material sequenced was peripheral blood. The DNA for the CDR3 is TGCGCCAGCAGCCAATTTATAGCGGGGGCGTCCTACGAGCAGTACTTC. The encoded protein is CASSQFIAGASYEQYF.